The source of this T cell receptor beta chain is a study of blood T cell repertoires in COVID-19 (TCRdb year 2020). For context, the study as a whole: Collaborator samples came from the United States, Italy and Spain and covered acute and convalescent phases of COVID-19. Subjects who had been exposed to COVID-19, were actively infected with it, or had recovered from it provided the deeply sampled blood TCRbeta repertoires that made up the dataset. Samples were obtained from the ongoing ImmuneRACE study (first 160 participants) and from 1,254 subjects provided by 6 global collaborators. Where available, HLA class I and class II types were taken from metadata supplied by the sample provider and were not determined by assay-based typing. The sample metadata nearly always contained a de-identified subject ID, COVID-19 status, age in years and sex. The prospective study material was composed of cDNA or gDNA derived from T cells, B-cell-depleted T cells, or PBMCs. The repertoires were released in a freely available public database meant as a resource for research on the immune response to SARS-CoV-2. Overall results and qualifications from the work: The quantity of clinical and demographic metadata differed by source and by participant and was supplied without curation.

The CDR3 numbers 13 residues from cysteine through phenylalanine. The retained sequence is limited to the CDR3, 39 bases, with the frame set at the first base. Germline trimming: 6 bases from V, 7 bases from J; junction bases outside gene matches: 1. The immunoSEQ Assay, a bias-controlled multiplex PCR, was used to amplify TCRbeta CDR3 regions from genomic DNA. In the paper's pipeline: The number of nucleated cells in each sample was estimated by amplification of reference gene primers within the assay. To quantify the absolute abundance of each unique TCRbeta CDR3 rearrangement, sequence reads were collapsed and filtered. For each sample, productive Simpson clonality was calculated as the square root of Simpson's diversity index across productive rearrangements. This immuneACCESS table, as held by TCRdb, lists in-frame sequences with V and J called but not all clones. Of the missing ones, under half trace to an unresolved V gene in checked studies; the others have no known cause. That table supplies the V and J calls and clone size; D and trimming were determined from the DNA. In this sample the table shows about 120,000 clones, 90% of which occur a single time. Of the sample, under 2% is held by the ten largest clones.

The collaborating institutions used their own protocols to collect whole blood in K2EDTA tubes. For TCRbeta analysis, collaborators shipped samples in one of three forms: frozen whole blood, isolated PBMCs, or DNA extracted from either of those sample types. Notes on this clone: What antigen it recognizes has not been identified. No base-level quality is on record; no much larger clone is a single base apart.

The receptor's source is a human donor with active COVID-19. The donor label of this sample is uncertain. Sequencing was done on a sample of peripheral blood. Recombination connected TRBV12-3 or TRBV12-4 to TRBJ1-6; 9 bases in the junction line up with TRBD1. Read as DNA, the sequence is TGTGCCAGCAGGACAGGGGGGAATTCACCCCTCCACTTT. This is translated as CASRTGGNSPLHF.